Listed below are T cell receptor beta chains from one sample, sequenced in a study of blood T cell repertoires in COVID-19. TCRdb's copy holds only in-frame clones and misses some; the assay was immunoSEQ multiplex PCR. The sample carries approximately 400,000 clones, roughly four fifths recorded once. Sequencing input: PBMCs or T cells enriched from blood (not recorded which). The receptors come from a woman between 45 and 65 years old who had recovered from COVID-19. Each CDR3 is given with its conserved first and last residue. D genes are given only for firm matches. Clone size is given for some rows only: seen once, a few or many times, or a class if the clone is expanded.

TRBJ1-2,13,few,TRBV7-2,.,CASSSSEGFGYTF,TGTGCCAGCAGCTCTTCCGAGGGCTTTGGCTACACCTTC
TRBJ1-1,15,.,TRBV5-5,TRBD1,CASSWGQGPNTEAFF,TGTGCCAGCAGCTGGGGACAGGGACCTAACACTGAAGCTTTCTTT
TRBJ1-2,13,.,TRBV12-3/TRBV12-4,TRBD1,CASSSTTGVGYTF,TGTGCCAGCAGTTCAACCACAGGGGTTGGCTACACCTTC
TRBJ2-3,14,.,TRBV6-5,TRBD2,CASSRGGRADTQYF,TGTGCCAGCAGCCGGGGCGGGAGGGCAGATACGCAGTATTTT
TRBJ1-1,15,.,TRBV18,.,CASSPLSGQYTEAFF,TGTGCCAGCTCACCCCTTTCAGGACAGTACACTGAAGCTTTCTTT
TRBJ1-3,15,.,TRBV14,.,CASSQQGFAGNTIYF,TGTGCCAGCAGTCAACAGGGTTTTGCTGGAAACACCATATATTTT
TRBJ1-5,13,few,TRBV4-1,.,CASSQNTDQPQHF,TGCGCCAGCAGCCAGAACACCGATCAGCCCCAGCATTTT
TRBJ1-4,14,.,TRBV2,.,CASSEATGSEKLFF,TGTGCCAGCAGTGAAGCCACAGGTTCCGAAAAACTGTTTTTT
TRBJ2-3,15,.,TRBV7-2,TRBD2,CASSLARAGGDTQYF,TGTGCCAGCAGCTTAGCGCGGGCGGGGGGAGATACGCAGTATTTT
TRBJ2-3,13,.,TRBV6-5,.,CASSPPGTDTQYF,TGTGCCAGCAGTCCCCCGGGGACAGATACGCAGTATTTT
TRBJ2-5,17,.,TRBV7-3,.,CASSPQGLPRYQETQYF,TGTGCCAGCAGCCCCCAAGGACTGCCTAGGTACCAAGAGACCCAGTACTTC
TRBJ1-5,13,.,TRBV4-3,.,CASSQGVNQPQHF,TGCGCCAGCAGCCAAGGCGTCAATCAGCCCCAGCATTTT
TRBJ1-6,14,.,TRBV4-3,TRBD1,CASSLRDRDSPLHF,TGCGCCAGCAGCCTGAGGGACAGGGATTCACCCCTCCACTTT
TRBJ2-2,15,.,TRBV19,TRBD1,CASSIDETGNGELFF,TGTGCCAGTAGTATAGACGAGACAGGGAACGGGGAGCTGTTTTTT
TRBJ1-2,13,.,TRBV28,TRBD1,CASSEGQNYGYTF,TGTGCCAGCAGTGAGGGACAGAACTATGGCTACACCTTC
TRBJ1-2,14,.,TRBV11-2,TRBD1,CASSSNTGVSGYTF,TGTGCCAGCAGTTCTAATACAGGGGTGTCTGGCTACACCTTC
TRBJ2-7,15,many,TRBV7-2,TRBD2,CASSFTGSGSYEQYF,TGTGCCAGCAGCTTTACGGGTAGCGGGAGTTACGAGCAGTACTTC
TRBJ2-7,15,few,TRBV14,TRBD1,CASSQMTGLAYEQYF,TGTGCCAGCAGCCAAATGACAGGGCTAGCCTACGAGCAGTACTTC
TRBJ1-6,15,.,TRBV7-6,TRBD1,CASSLGQGASSPLHF,TGTGCCAGCAGCTTAGGCCAGGGGGCGAGTTCACCCCTCCACTTT
TRBJ1-1,13,once,TRBV30,.,CAWSTGMNTEAFF,TGTGCCTGGAGTACAGGCATGAACACTGAAGCTTTCTTT
TRBJ2-1,15,.,TRBV19,TRBD2,CASSPLSGGYNEQFF,TGTGCCAGTAGTCCCCTTAGCGGGGGATACAATGAGCAGTTCTTC
TRBJ2-1,18,.,TRBV15,TRBD2,CATSRDGAAGGLRVEQFF,TGTGCCACCAGCAGAGATGGGGCAGCGGGGGGTTTAAGAGTTGAGCAGTTCTTC
TRBJ1-6,16,.,TRBV2,TRBD1,CATSTLIDRDFSPLHF,TGTGCCACCTCAACACTAATAGACAGGGACTTCTCACCCCTCCACTTT
TRBJ2-6,15,.,TRBV6-5,.,CASSQQASGANVLTF,TGTGCCAGCAGTCAACAGGCTTCTGGGGCCAACGTCCTGACTTTC
TRBJ1-1,14,.,TRBV5-1,.,CASKVQADSSPAFF,TGCGCCAGCAAAGTCCAGGCCGATTCCAGCCCAGCTTTCTTT
TRBJ2-5,13,.,TRBV2,TRBD2,CARRPRGEETQYF,TGTGCCAGACGCCCGCGGGGGGAAGAGACCCAGTACTTC
TRBJ2-3,12,.,TRBV9,.,CASSVAGITQYF,TGTGCCAGCAGCGTCGCAGGCATTACGCAGTATTTT
TRBJ2-2,19,.,TRBV7-3,TRBD2,CASSPNPPQAGGSTGELFF,TGTGCCAGCAGCCCCAACCCGCCACAAGCGGGAGGGTCCACCGGGGAGCTGTTTTTT
TRBJ1-2,12,few,TRBV29-1,.,CSASGWDYGYTF,TGCAGCGCCTCAGGTTGGGACTATGGCTACACCTTC
TRBJ2-7,16,.,TRBV5-1,TRBD2,CASSWTSGVNSYEQYF,TGCGCCAGCAGTTGGACTAGCGGGGTAAACTCCTACGAGCAGTACTTC
TRBJ1-6,15,.,TRBV6-5,TRBD1,CASSYGQGYNSPLHF,TGTGCCAGCAGTTACGGACAGGGCTATAATTCACCCCTCCACTTT
TRBJ2-1,15,.,TRBV7-2,.,CASSLAFSSYNEQFF,TGTGCCAGCAGCTTAGCGTTCAGCTCCTACAATGAGCAGTTCTTC
TRBJ1-3,13,.,TRBV30,.,CAWSGAVGNTIYF,TGTGCCTGGAGTGGAGCGGTTGGAAACACCATATATTTT
TRBJ2-1,14,.,TRBV18,.,CASSPTGGWNEQFF,TGTGCCAGCTCACCGACTGGAGGGTGGAATGAGCAGTTCTTC
TRBJ1-2,13,.,TRBV7-2,.,CASSLDSYYGYTF,TGTGCCAGCAGCTTAGACAGCTACTATGGCTACACCTTC
TRBJ2-1,13,.,TRBV4-1,TRBD2,CASSQDTGGPQFF,TGCGCCAGCAGCCAAGATACGGGAGGGCCTCAGTTCTTC
TRBJ2-7,15,.,TRBV7-2,TRBD1,CASSLAGTGGYEQYF,TGTGCCAGCAGCTTAGCCGGGACAGGGGGCTACGAGCAGTACTTC
TRBJ1-4,14,.,TRBV2,.,CASSEITSNEKLFF,TGTGCCAGCAGTGAAATAACCAGTAATGAAAAACTGTTTTTT
TRBJ2-1,21,few,TRBV20-1,TRBD2,CSASATNVAGGPMSSYNEQFF,TGCAGTGCTAGTGCTACCAACGTAGCGGGGGGCCCTATGAGCTCCTACAATGAGCAGTTCTTC
TRBJ1-1,14,.,TRBV7-3,TRBD1,CASSSQGALSEAFF,TGTGCCAGCAGCTCACAGGGGGCGCTCTCTGAAGCTTTCTTT
TRBJ1-2,13,.,TRBV5-8,.,CASSRSGVYGYTF,TGTGCCAGCAGCCGATCGGGGGTCTATGGCTACACCTTC
TRBJ1-3,17,.,TRBV18,.,CASSPASIRGSGNTIYF,TGTGCCAGCTCACCAGCATCAATTAGGGGCTCTGGAAACACCATATATTTT
TRBJ1-1,15,once,TRBV5-1,TRBD1,CASSLAGTGKLRAFF,TGCGCCAGCAGCTTGGCCGGGACAGGGAAGCTGCGAGCTTTCTTT
TRBJ1-2,19,.,TRBV7-2,TRBD1,CASSLAQVITGTVGYGYTF,TGTGCCAGCAGCTTAGCACAGGTTATTACCGGGACAGTAGGCTATGGCTACACCTTC
TRBJ1-1,11,.,TRBV12-3/TRBV12-4,.,CASSYTGKAFF,TGTGCCAGCAGTTACACAGGGAAAGCTTTCTTT
TRBJ2-2,17,.,TRBV27,TRBD1,CASSSHNRGRGAGELFF,TGTGCCAGCAGTTCCCATAACAGGGGGCGCGGGGCCGGGGAGCTGTTTTTT
TRBJ1-2,16,.,TRBV5-5,.,CASSLASNTGTYGYTF,TGTGCCAGCAGCTTGGCGTCAAATACAGGGACCTATGGCTACACCTTC
TRBJ2-1,15,.,TRBV6-5,.,CASFRGDSSYNEQFF,TGTGCCAGCTTCAGGGGGGACAGCTCCTACAATGAGCAGTTCTTC
TRBJ1-2,14,.,TRBV6-5,TRBD1,CASSYYRGDYGYTF,TGTGCCAGCAGTTATTACAGGGGAGATTATGGCTACACCTTC
TRBJ1-5,13,.,TRBV5-1,.,CASSLGTNQPQHF,TGCGCCAGCAGCTTGGGGACAAATCAGCCCCAGCATTTT
TRBJ2-5,14,.,TRBV5-1,.,CASSGAQVQETQYF,TGCGCCAGCAGCGGGGCTCAGGTCCAAGAGACCCAGTACTTC
TRBJ1-3,14,.,TRBV4-1,.,CASSHTSSGNTIYF,TGCGCCAGCAGCCACACATCCTCTGGAAACACCATATATTTT
TRBJ2-7,16,.,TRBV7-2,.,CASSLAFGGTAYEQYF,TGTGCCAGCAGCTTAGCGTTCGGGGGAACCGCCTACGAGCAGTACTTC
TRBJ2-5,14,.,TRBV27,.,CASSLFGGQETQYF,TGTGCCAGCAGTTTATTCGGAGGCCAAGAGACCCAGTACTTC
TRBJ1-2,13,.,TRBV5-6,.,CASSLSWEGGYTF,TGTGCCAGCAGCTTGAGCTGGGAGGGTGGCTACACCTTC